This T cell receptor (beta chain) appears in the sequencing data of a study of response to subunit inactivated influenza vaccine. Study-wide results and caveats: Authors suggested that a seasonal influenza vaccination recruits few new T cells each time.

TCRdb re-analysed the RT-PCR reads in MiXCR, keeping a single row per CDR3 protein. The table includes some 570,000 distinct CDR3 sequences, approximately 10% detected once. V lost 5 bases and J lost 3; bases outside the gene matches: 9. The CDR3 has 16 amino acids. Germline V lookup: CDR1 SEHNR, CDR2 FQNEAQ (reference sequence). A note on this clonotype: Its antigen is undetermined.

The same data also went into a second study, on T cells expressing NK-cell markers. That source reports: The authors generated TCR beta cDNA through 5'RACE template switching with UMIs. Sequencing covered eight donors, seven HCMV-seropositive and one seronegative. Dominant NKG2C+ clonotypes made up about 1.0-7.0% of CD8+ T cells in over five donors.

The sequencing here drew on PBMCs from blood, taken on the day of vaccination. The receptor was isolated from a man in his fifties or sixties who received an inactivated influenza vaccine. The J gene is TRBJ2-5, the V gene TRBV7-9; 10 nucleotides match TRBD2. CDR3 sequence reads: CASSASSSGSEETQYF. DNA for the CDR3: TGTGCCAGCAGCGCCAGTTCTAGCGGGAGTGAAGAGACCCAGTACTTC. Full variable domain (outside the CDR3, taken from reference TRBV7-9 and TRBJ2-5): DTGVSQNPRHKITKRGQNVTFRCDPISEHNRLYWYRQTLGQGPEFLTYFQNEAQLEKSRLLSDRFSAERPKGSFSTLEIQRTEQGDSAMYLCASSASSSGSEETQYFGPGTRLLVL.